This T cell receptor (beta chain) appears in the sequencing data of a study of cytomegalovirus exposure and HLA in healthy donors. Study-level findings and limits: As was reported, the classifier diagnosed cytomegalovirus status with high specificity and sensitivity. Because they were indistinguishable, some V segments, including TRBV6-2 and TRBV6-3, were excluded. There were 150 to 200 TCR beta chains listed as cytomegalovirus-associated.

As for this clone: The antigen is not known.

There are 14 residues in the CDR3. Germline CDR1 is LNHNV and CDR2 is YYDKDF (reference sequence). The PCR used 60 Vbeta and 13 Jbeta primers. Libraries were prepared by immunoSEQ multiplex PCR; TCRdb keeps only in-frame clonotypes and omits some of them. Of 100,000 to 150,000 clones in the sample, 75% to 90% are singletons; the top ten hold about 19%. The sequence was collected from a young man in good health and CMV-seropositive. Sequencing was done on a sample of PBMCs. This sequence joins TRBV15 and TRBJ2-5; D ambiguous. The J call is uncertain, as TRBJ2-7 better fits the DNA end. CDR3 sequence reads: CATSRAGTPYEQYF. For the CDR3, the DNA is TGTGCCACCAGCAGAGCAGGCACCCCCTACGAGCAGTACTTC.